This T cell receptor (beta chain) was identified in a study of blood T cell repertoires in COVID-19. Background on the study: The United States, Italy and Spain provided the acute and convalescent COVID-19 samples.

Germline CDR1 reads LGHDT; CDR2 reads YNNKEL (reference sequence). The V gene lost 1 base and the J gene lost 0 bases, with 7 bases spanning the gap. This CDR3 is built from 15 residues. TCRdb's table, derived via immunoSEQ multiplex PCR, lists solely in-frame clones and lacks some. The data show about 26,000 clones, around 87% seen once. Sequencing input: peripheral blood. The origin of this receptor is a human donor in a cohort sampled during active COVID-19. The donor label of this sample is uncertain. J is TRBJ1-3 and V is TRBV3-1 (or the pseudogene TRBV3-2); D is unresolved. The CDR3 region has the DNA TGTGCCAGCAGCCAAGGCCAGTTCTCTGGAAACACCATATATTTT. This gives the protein CASSQGQFSGNTIYF.